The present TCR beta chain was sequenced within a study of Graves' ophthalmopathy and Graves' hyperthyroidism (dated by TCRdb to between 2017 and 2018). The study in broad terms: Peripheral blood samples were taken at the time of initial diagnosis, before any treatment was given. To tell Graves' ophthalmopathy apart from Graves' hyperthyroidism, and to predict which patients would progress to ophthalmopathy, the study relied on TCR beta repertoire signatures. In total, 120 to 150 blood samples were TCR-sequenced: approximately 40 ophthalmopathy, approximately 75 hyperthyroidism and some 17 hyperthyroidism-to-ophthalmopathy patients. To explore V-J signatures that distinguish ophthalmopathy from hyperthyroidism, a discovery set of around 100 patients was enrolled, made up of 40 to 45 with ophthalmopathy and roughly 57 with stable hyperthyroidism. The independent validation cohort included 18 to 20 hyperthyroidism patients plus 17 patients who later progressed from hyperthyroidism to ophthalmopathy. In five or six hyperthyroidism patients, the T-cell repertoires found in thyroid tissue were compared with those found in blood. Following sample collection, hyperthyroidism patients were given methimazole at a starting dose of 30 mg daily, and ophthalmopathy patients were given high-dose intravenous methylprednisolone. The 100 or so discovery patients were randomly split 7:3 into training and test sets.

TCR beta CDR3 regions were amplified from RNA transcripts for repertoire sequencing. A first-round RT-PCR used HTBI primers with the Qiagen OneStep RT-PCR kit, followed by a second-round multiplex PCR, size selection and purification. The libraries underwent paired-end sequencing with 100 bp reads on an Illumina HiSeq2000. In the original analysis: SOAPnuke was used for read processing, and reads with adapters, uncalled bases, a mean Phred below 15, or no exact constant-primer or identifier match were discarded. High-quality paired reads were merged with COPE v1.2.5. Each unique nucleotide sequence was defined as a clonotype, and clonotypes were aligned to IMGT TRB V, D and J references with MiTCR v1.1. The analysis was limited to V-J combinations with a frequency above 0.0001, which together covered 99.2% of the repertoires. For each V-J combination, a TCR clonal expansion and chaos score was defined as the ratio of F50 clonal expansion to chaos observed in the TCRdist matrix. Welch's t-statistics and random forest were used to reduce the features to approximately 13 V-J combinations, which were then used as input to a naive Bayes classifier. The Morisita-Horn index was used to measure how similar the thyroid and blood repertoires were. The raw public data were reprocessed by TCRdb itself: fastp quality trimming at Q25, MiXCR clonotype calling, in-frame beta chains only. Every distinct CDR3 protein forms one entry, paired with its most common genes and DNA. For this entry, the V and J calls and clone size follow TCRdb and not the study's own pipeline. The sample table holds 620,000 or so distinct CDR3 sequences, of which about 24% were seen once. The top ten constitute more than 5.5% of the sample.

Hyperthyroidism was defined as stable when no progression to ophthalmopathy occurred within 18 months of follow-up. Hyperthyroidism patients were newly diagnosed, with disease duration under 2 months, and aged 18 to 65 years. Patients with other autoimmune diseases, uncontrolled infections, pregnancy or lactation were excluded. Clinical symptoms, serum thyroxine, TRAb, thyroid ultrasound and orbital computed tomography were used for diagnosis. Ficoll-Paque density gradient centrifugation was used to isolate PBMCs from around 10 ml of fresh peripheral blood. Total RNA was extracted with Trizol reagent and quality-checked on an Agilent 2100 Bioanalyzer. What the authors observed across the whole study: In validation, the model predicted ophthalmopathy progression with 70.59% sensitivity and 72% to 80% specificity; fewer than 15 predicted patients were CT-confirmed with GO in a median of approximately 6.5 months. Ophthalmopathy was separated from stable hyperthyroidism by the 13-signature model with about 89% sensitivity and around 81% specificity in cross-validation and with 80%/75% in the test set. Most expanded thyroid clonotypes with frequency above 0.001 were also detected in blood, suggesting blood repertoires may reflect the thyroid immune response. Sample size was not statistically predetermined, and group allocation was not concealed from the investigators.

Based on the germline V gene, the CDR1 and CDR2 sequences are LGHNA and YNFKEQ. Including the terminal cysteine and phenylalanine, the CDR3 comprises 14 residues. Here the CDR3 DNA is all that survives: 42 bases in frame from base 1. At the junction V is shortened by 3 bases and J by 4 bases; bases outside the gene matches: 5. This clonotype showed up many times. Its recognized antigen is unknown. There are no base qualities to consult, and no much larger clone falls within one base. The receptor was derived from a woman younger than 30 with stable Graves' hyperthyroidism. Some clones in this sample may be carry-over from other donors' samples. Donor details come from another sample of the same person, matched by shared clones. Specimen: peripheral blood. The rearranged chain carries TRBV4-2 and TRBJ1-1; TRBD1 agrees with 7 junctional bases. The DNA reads TGTGCCAGCAGCCAGGTCCAGGGGGGCACTGAAGCTTTCTTT. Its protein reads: CASSQVQGGTEAFF.